Below, one T cell receptor (beta chain) is given with its context. The sample belongs to a study of control samples from healthy donors and cancer patients. Using immunoSEQ multiplex PCR, the repertoire was profiled, and TCRdb retains in-frame clones only, with some absent. Here the sample spans 45,000 to 55,000 clones, 85% to 95% being singletons. Input material: blood. The source of this sequence is a man aged 25 to 40 in good health.

CDR3 loop: CASWGRVGTRQETQYF. In DNA, the CDR3 is TGTGCCAGCTGGGGGCGGGTCGGGACGAGGCAAGAGACCCAGTACTTC. The chain recombines TRBV7-3 with TRBJ2-5; TRBD1 might be the D (6 bases). Germline lookup yields CDR1 SGHTA and CDR2 FQGTGA. The CDR3 is 16 amino acids. V was cut by 8 bases and J by 2 bases, with 21 bases left in between.